The 4 T cell receptor beta chains reported below all come from one sample, sequenced in a study of glioma-infiltrating T cells after dendritic cell vaccination (dated by TCRdb to about 2016). Library creation used the immunoSEQ multiplex PCR assay. The immuneACCESS repertoire file appears here via TCRdb, limited to in-frame rearrangements. These files lack a portion of the clones; in checked studies, under half of the deficit traces to unresolved V genes, and the cause of the others is not known. The sample yields about 100,000 clones; roughly 83% were counted once. The leading ten clones occupy roughly 5.7% of the sample. This material consisted of blood, taken before dendritic cell vaccination. All receptors derive from a human donor with glioblastoma.

The chain joins TRBV4-2 to TRBJ2-7, with TRBD2 matching 9 bases. This CDR3 contains 17 residues. Germline V gene lookup returns CDR1 LGHNA and CDR2 YNFKEQ. The V gene end was trimmed by 0 bases and the J gene end by 0 bases; junction bases not matched to a gene: 6. CDR3 sequence: CASSQDLSGGSSYEQYF. The CDR3 DNA follows: TGTGCCAGCAGCCAAGATCTCAGCGGGGGGAGCTCCTACGAGCAGTACTTC.

The chain couples TRBV5-6 to TRBJ1-1, with D maybe TRBD1 (5 bases). The CDR3 is 14 amino acids. CDR1 and CDR2 from the germline V gene are SGHDT and YYEEEE. Deletions cut 4 bases from V and 5 bases from J, with 15 bases between. In nucleotides, the CDR3 is TGTGCCAGCAGCCCTACCGGGGGACGAACTGAAGCTTTCTTT. Its protein product is CASSPTGGRTEAFF. The complete variable domain, with remaining parts taken from reference TRBV5-6 and TRBJ1-1, reads DAGVTQSPTHLIKTRGQQVTLRCSPKSGHDTVSWYQQALGQGPQFIFQYYEEEERQRGNFPDRFSGHQFPNYSSELNVNALLLGDSALYLCASSPTGGRTEAFFGQGTRLTVV.

This sequence joins TRBV19 and TRBJ1-1; D remains unclear. The CDR3 extends over 12 amino acids. V was cut by 5 bases and J by 0 bases, with 4 bases left in between. Germline lookup yields CDR1 LNHDA and CDR2 SQIVND (reference sequence). The CDR3 loop is CASSYVNTEAFF. CDR3 bases: TGTGCCAGTAGTTATGTGAACACTGAAGCTTTCTTT.

The J gene is TRBJ2-7, the V gene TRBV6-1; tentatively, D is TRBD2 (6 bases). The CDR3 length is 14 residues. CDR1 is MNHNS and CDR2 is SASEGT in the germline V gene. Deletions cut 8 bases from V and 3 bases from J, with 17 bases between. The DNA for the CDR3 is TGTGCCAGCTTACGTGACGGGGGACTCTACGAGCAGTACTTC. This sequence encodes CASLRDGGLYEQYF.